This TCR beta chain was documented in a study of T cell repertoires in cytomegalovirus infection. The overall study: CMV infection and matching HLA type were both indicated by public TCR beta signatures. Regarding the study as a whole: Cumulated frequencies of public TCR beta families served to identify carriers of CMV plus the relevant HLA. Clonotype analysis showed dominance of the ex vivo response by HLA-C-restricted CMV-specific TCR beta clonotypes.

A single record per CDR3 protein comes from TCRdb applying MiXCR to the reads. The data contain 400,000 to 550,000 distinct CDR3 sequences, around 11% of them seen just once; the ten biggest clones take up roughly 10%. Worth noting for this clonotype: Its antigen remains unknown.

The CDR3 is 15 amino acids. Per germline, CDR1 SGHNT and CDR2 YYREEE (reference sequence). Losses at the gene ends were 4 bases for V and 5 bases for J; bases not matched to a gene: 7. The receptor comes from a human donor in good health (CMV status not recorded). Some clones in this sample may be carry-over from other donors' samples. The chain combines TRBV5-4 with TRBJ2-2; 8 positions agree with TRBD1. Specimen: PBMCs. CDR3 in amino acids: CASSAGQGLTGELFF. The CDR3 coding sequence is TGTGCCAGCAGCGCTGGACAGGGTCTAACCGGGGAGCTGTTTTTT.